These T cell receptor beta chains were read from a single sample in a study of blood T cells in healthy people across ages. TCRdb used MiXCR to reprocess the 5' RACE reads, holding one entry per CDR3 protein. The sample has about 1.4 million distinct CDR3 sequences, roughly 64% seen once; the top ten hold more than 6%. Sample: blood. These receptors came from a man between 18 and 29 years old in good health. The CDR3 runs from the conserved cysteine through the conserved F or W. A D gene is named only where the DNA matches it firmly. Rows may omit the clone size; those that give it use once, few, many or a size class.

TRBJ2-1 TRBD2 . TRBV20-1 TGCAGTGCGCCTAGCGGGCAGTACAATGAGCAGTTCTTC CSAPSGQYNEQFF
TRBJ2-5 . . TRBV20-1 TGCAGTACCCTTGATGCGGGGCGAGGATTTAAAGAGACCCAGTACTTC CSTLDAGRGFKETQYF
TRBJ1-4 . . TRBV7-2 TGTGCCAGCAGCTTAGGGATGATGAGTGAAAAACTGTTTTTT CASSLGMMSEKLFF
TRBJ1-2 . . TRBV14 TGTGCCAGCAGCCAACAGTCAAGGGGTGGCTACACCTTC CASSQQSRGGYTF
TRBJ2-7 . few TRBV10-3 TGTGCCACGGTAAATTCCCTCTACGAGCAGTACTTC CATVNSLYEQYF
TRBJ2-1 TRBD2 once TRBV28 TGTGCTAGCGGGGCTGCCAACTCGTTATGGGATGAGCAGTTCTTC CASGAANSLWDEQFF
TRBJ1-1 TRBD1 . TRBV7-2 TGTACCAGCAGCTGGTCTGACAGGGTAGCTTTCTTT CTSSWSDRVAFF
TRBJ2-3 TRBD2 few TRBV20-1 TGCAGTGCAACCGGGACTAGCGGGACAGATACGCAGTATTTT CSATGTSGTDTQYF
TRBJ1-5 . few TRBV20-1 TGCAGTGCTAGAGATCCGGGGGGGCAGCGTCAGCCCCAGCATTTT CSARDPGGQRQPQHF
TRBJ2-4 . few TRBV12-3/TRBV12-4 TGTGCCAGCAGATTGACAGTAGGAGCCAAAAACATTCAGTACTTC CASRLTVGAKNIQYF
TRBJ2-4 TRBD1 . TRBV7-9 TGTGCCAGCAGCAAAACCCGGGACAGGGACATTCAGTACTTC CASSKTRDRDIQYF
TRBJ2-1 TRBD2 few TRBV10-3 TGTGCCATCAGGACTCCCGGGACTAGCGGACACAATGAGCAGTTCTTC CAIRTPGTSGHNEQFF
TRBJ1-2 . . TRBV6-5 TGTGCCAGCAGTCCTAACGAAGTAGCTAACTATGGCTACACCTTC CASSPNEVANYGYTF
TRBJ2-4 . . TRBV25-1 TGTGCCAGCAGTGAATTCAGCGAGGGCAAAAACATTCAGTACTTC CASSEFSEGKNIQYF
TRBJ1-5 . . TRBV6-5 TGTGCCAGCAGTTACGCGGGAAATAGCAATCAGCCCCAGCATTTT CASSYAGNSNQPQHF
TRBJ2-7 . few TRBV4-1 TGCGCCAGCAGCCAAGTGGTGGGGTCCTACGAGCAGTACTTC CASSQVVGSYEQYF
TRBJ2-1 . few TRBV3-1 TGTGCCAGCAGCCAAGATGGGGGACGGGACAATGAGCAGTTCTTC CASSQDGGRDNEQFF
TRBJ2-7 TRBD1 . TRBV28 TGTGCCAGCGGCGGCAGGGACAGCTCCTACGAGCAGTACTTC CASGGRDSSYEQYF
TRBJ2-7 . . TRBV28 TGTGCCAGCAGTTCCCTCCCGGGGGCCGACTACGAGCAGTACTTC CASSSLPGADYEQYF
TRBJ2-2 . . TRBV4-1 TGCGCCAGCAGCCAACCCGGCCGGAGTTCCGGGGAGCTGTTTTTT CASSQPGRSSGELFF
TRBJ1-1 . few TRBV14 TGTGCCAGCAGCCAAGAGTTGGGTCCCGCTGAAGCTTTCTTT CASSQELGPAEAFF
TRBJ2-1 . once TRBV14 TGTGCCAGCAGCCAACCTCGGGACTTAGTCGTAAATGAGCAGTTCTTC CASSQPRDLVVNEQFF
TRBJ1-6 TRBD1 . TRBV10-3 TGTGCCATCAGTGACCGCGACAGGGGCAATTCACCCCTCCACTTT CAISDRDRGNSPLHF
TRBJ1-4 TRBD1 few TRBV6-5 TGTGCCAGCAGTTACTCGGGAACAGGGGATGAAAAACTGTTTTTT CASSYSGTGDEKLFF